This TCR beta chain comes out of a study of patients and donors after allogeneic stem cell transplantation. This CDR3 comprises 13 residues. V was pared by 11 bases and J by 6 bases, with 19 bases between. CDR1 is ENHRY, CDR2 SYGVKD, per germline. TCRdb used MiXCR to reprocess the RT-PCR reads, holding one entry per CDR3 protein. The table includes about 110,000 distinct CDR3 sequences, less than 45% detected once. The sequenced sample consisted of blood, either unsorted or a sorted T cell fraction (not recorded which). The chain carries TRBV10-3 and TRBJ1-1; perhaps TRBD1 as D (6 bases). This receptor was identified in a human donor who was either an allogeneic HSCT recipient or a stem cell or donor lymphocyte infusion donor (not recorded which). It is not recorded whose cells these are; they may come from a transplant donor. CDR3 DNA: TGTGCCCTCCGGACAGTAGAGAAGTCTGAAGCTTTCTTT. Its protein is CALRTVEKSEAFF.